This TCR beta chain was recovered during a study of metastatic and nonmetastatic thyroid tumors. Study-level information: Samples came from malignant and benign thyroid patients, and repertoires were compared across blood and tumor or nodule tissue.

Overall study findings and caveats: Significantly higher TCR beta diversity was reportedly seen in malignant thyroid tumors than benign nodules, in blood and tumor.

In germline, CDR1 is MNHEY, CDR2 SVGAGI. CDR3 size: 13 residues. Trimming cost V 0 bases and J 14 bases, with 11 bases left between them. Methods used by the authors: To classify distant metastasis in papillary thyroid cancer, a model was built from CDR3 differences across clinicopathological groups. With MiXCR, TCRdb reprocessed the PCR reads. The V and J calls come from TCRdb's annotation, not from the publication. There are about 59,000 clones in the sample; under 20% occur only once, and roughly a tenth lies in the top ten. Until they underwent thyroid surgery, no patient had received any treatment. At least ten counts were recorded for this clone. Its antigen remains unknown.

The source material was blood. The receptor was derived from a male donor with papillary thyroid cancer or a benign thyroid nodule (not recorded which). Some clones in this sample may be carry-over from other donors' samples. V and J are TRBV6-5 and TRBJ1-6; perhaps TRBD1 as D (5 bases). The CDR3 coding sequence is TGTGCCAGCAGTTACTCGTCCGGGGGGACCCTCCACTTT. This gives the protein CASSYSSGGTLHF.